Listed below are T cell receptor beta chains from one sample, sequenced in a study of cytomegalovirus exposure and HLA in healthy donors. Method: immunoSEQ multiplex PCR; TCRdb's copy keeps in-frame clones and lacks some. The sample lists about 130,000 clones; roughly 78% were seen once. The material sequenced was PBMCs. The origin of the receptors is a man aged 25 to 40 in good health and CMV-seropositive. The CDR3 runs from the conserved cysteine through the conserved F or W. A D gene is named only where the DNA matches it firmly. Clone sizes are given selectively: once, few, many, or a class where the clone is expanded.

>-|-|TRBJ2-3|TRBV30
CAWEVAGTDTQYF
TGTGCCTGGGAGGTTGCGGGCACAGATACGCAGTATTTT
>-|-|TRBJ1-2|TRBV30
CAWMGWPNYGYTF
TGTGCCTGGATGGGCTGGCCTAACTATGGCTACACCTTC
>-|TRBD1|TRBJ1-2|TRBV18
CASSPGQERDYGYTF
TGTGCCAGCTCACCTGGACAGGAACGGGACTATGGCTACACCTTC
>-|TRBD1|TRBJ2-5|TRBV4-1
CASSWAGQETSQETQYF
TGCGCCAGCAGCTGGGCAGGACAGGAGACCTCCCAAGAGACCCAGTACTTC
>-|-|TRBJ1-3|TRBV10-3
CAISGGDSGSGNTIYF
TGTGCCATCAGCGGCGGGGACTCTGGCTCTGGAAACACCATATATTTT
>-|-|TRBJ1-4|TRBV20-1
CSASYEKLFF
TGCAGTGCTAGCTACGAAAAACTGTTTTTT
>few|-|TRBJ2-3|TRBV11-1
CASSPPWTSSTDTQYF
TGTGCCAGCAGCCCCCCATGGACATCAAGCACAGATACGCAGTATTTT
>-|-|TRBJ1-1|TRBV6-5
CASSWTASLNTEAFF
TGTGCCAGCAGTTGGACAGCCTCTTTGAACACTGAAGCTTTCTTT
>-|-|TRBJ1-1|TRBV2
CASRYANDEAFF
TGTGCCAGCAGGTACGCTAATGATGAAGCTTTCTTT
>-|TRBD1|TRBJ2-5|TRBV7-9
CASSFWTGQETQYF
TGTGCCAGCAGCTTTTGGACAGGCCAAGAGACCCAGTACTTC
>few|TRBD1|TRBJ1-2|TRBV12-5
CASGPLDRAYGYTF
TGTGCTAGTGGTCCCTTGGACAGGGCCTATGGCTACACCTTC
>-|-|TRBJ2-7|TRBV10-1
CASSDSRGSLYEQYF
TGCGCCAGCAGTGATTCTAGAGGAAGTCTCTACGAGCAGTACTTC
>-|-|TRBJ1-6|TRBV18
CASSPLLQGNSPLHF
TGTGCCAGCTCACCACTTTTGCAGGGGAACTCACCCCTCCACTTT
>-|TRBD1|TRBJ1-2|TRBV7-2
CASRQTGGNGYTF
TGTGCCAGCAGACAGACAGGGGGCAATGGCTACACCTTC
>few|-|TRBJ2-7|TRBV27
CASSLLPAYEQYF
TGTGCCAGCAGTTTATTACCAGCCTACGAGCAGTACTTC
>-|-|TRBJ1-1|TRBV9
CASSGGTANTEAFF
TGTGCCAGCTCCGGAGGGACGGCAAACACTGAAGCTTTCTTT
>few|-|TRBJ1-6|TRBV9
CASSNPRGGNNSPLHF
TGTGCCAGCAGCAACCCGAGGGGAGGCAATAATTCACCCCTCCACTTT
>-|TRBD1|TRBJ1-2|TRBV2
CARGGGWDGGYTF
TGTGCCAGAGGAGGGGGCTGGGATGGTGGCTACACCTTC
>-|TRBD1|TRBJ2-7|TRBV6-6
CASSYTTGRSYEQYF
TGTGCCAGCAGTTACACGACAGGGCGCTCCTACGAGCAGTACTTC
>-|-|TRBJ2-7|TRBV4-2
CASSQGEPGRTTFYGQYF
TGTGCCAGCAGCCAAGGGGAGCCAGGCAGGACGACCTTCTACGGGCAGTACTTC
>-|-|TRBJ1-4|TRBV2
CASSATPSTNEKLFF
TGTGCCAGCAGTGCGACACCTTCAACTAATGAAAAACTGTTTTTT
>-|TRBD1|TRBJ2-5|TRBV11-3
CASSLRQGLGETQYF
TGTGCCAGCAGCTTGCGACAGGGTTTGGGGGAGACCCAGTACTTC
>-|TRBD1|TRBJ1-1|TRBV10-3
CAISEYDEDRGTTEAFF
TGTGCCATCAGTGAGTATGATGAAGACAGGGGAACCACTGAAGCTTTCTTT
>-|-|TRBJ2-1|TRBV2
CASSGTGDNEQFF
TGTGCCAGCAGTGGGACTGGAGATAATGAGCAGTTCTTC
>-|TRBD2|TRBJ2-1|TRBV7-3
CASGTSQDNEQFF
TGTGCCAGTGGGACTAGCCAAGACAATGAGCAGTTCTTC
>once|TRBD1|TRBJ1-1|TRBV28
CASSLGRTGGEAFF
TGTGCCAGCAGTTTGGGAAGGACAGGGGGCGAAGCTTTCTTT
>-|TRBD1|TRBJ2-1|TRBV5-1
CASSLAGRGQGLAGANEQFF
TGCGCCAGCAGCTTGGCCGGCCGAGGACAGGGTCTAGCTGGGGCCAATGAGCAGTTCTTC